Below, 31 T cell receptor beta chains from the same sample are listed, as sequenced in a study of cytomegalovirus exposure and HLA in healthy donors. PCR involved 60 Vbeta and 13 Jbeta primers. Profiled with immunoSEQ multiplex PCR; TCRdb holds only in-frame clones, not every one. The sample has about 97,000 clones, less than 80% seen once. The specimen was PBMCs. These receptors came from a man aged 35 to 55 in good health and CMV-seronegative.

V is TRBV5-1 and J is TRBJ1-2, with D possibly matching TRBD1 (6 bases). V lost 7 bases to trimming and J lost 0 bases, with 10 bases between them. Germline-derived CDR1 and CDR2 are SGHRS and YFSETQ. CDR3 length equals 13 residues. CDR3 DNA: TGCGCCAGCCGAGCAGGGGCTAACTATGGCTACACCTTC. This gives the protein CASRAGANYGYTF.

V and J are TRBV28 and TRBJ2-2; D perhaps matches TRBD2 (5 bases). Between the trimmed V and J ends, which lost 7 bases and 7 bases, there was a span of 19 bases. Germline V gene sequence: CDR1 MDHEN, CDR2 SYDVKM. This CDR3 is 15 amino acids long. The CDR3 spells CASNAPAGLGGELFF. CDR3 DNA sequence: TGTGCCAGCAACGCCCCGGCGGGCTTGGGCGGGGAGCTGTTTTTT.

Points on this clone: The sample has other DNA sequences that encode this CDR3 too. V is TRBV5-1 and J is TRBJ2-5; the D is unclear. The CDR3 length is 13 residues. Trimming removed 2 bases at V and 0 bases at J, with 5 bases between. CDR1 and CDR2 from the germline V gene are SGHRS and YFSETQ. The CDR3 nucleotides are TGCGCCAGCAGCTTAAGCGACCAAGAGACCCAGTACTTC. The encoded protein is CASSLSDQETQYF. Using reference TRBV5-1 and TRBJ2-5 for the parts outside the CDR3, the full variable domain is KAGVTQTPRYLIKTRGQQVTLSCSPISGHRSVSWYQQTPGQGLQFLFEYFSETQRNKGNFPGRFSGRQFSNSRSEMNVSTLELGDSALYLCASSLSDQETQYFGPGTRLLVL.

The rearrangement joins TRBV6-1 to TRBJ2-5; TRBD1 matches 9 bases. Germline V gene lookup returns CDR1 MNHNS and CDR2 SASEGT. This CDR3 region has 13 residues. The junction had 6 bases not matched to a gene; V was cut back by 4 bases and J by 9 bases. The CDR3 loop is CASSAGQGKPQYF. In nucleotides, the CDR3 is TGTGCCAGCAGTGCGGGACAGGGAAAGCCCCAGTACTTC.

This clone was counted between two and nine times. The chain joins TRBV27 to TRBJ2-6; 9 nucleotides align to TRBD2. With V trimmed by 0 bases and J by 1 base, 10 bases remained unmatched. This CDR3 has 20 residues. Per germline, CDR1 MNHEY and CDR2 SMNVEV (reference sequence). The CDR3 sequence: CASSLSPPLAGRSGANVLTF. CDR3 DNA: TGTGCCAGCAGTTTATCGCCCCCGCTAGCGGGGCGATCTGGGGCCAACGTCCTGACTTTC.

The CDR3 bases are TGTGCCAGCAGCTTGATGGCGGGGGTCACAGATACGCAGTATTTT. Translating gives CASSLMAGVTDTQYF. V usage is TRBV5-6 and J usage is TRBJ2-3, with TRBD2 matching 7 bases. The CDR3 extends over 15 amino acids. With 1 base clipped from V and 2 bases from J, the junction kept 4 bases outside the gene matches. CDR1 SGHDT and CDR2 YYEEEE come from the germline V gene.

The CDR3 DNA reads TGCAGCGTTTCTAGCGGGGGCCGGGAGACCGGGGAGCTGTTTTTT. It encodes CSVSSGGRETGELFF. The chain links TRBV29-1 to TRBJ2-2, with TRBD2 matching 10 bases. CDR1 and CDR2 (germline): SQVTM, ANQGSEA. CDR3 length: 15 amino acids. V lost 5 bases and J lost 5; bases outside the gene matches: 8.

The chain combines TRBV15 with TRBJ1-3; D uncertain. Trimming pared 8 bases from V and 0 bases from J, leaving 8 bases between. The V gene's germline CDR1 is LNHNV and CDR2 YYDKDF (reference sequence). CDR3 length equals 13 residues. The CDR3 sequence is CATAEGSGNTIYF. In DNA, the CDR3 is TGTGCCACCGCGGAGGGCTCTGGAAACACCATATATTTT.

This clone has only one observation. The CDR3 sequence: CASSLGLAGGRNTGELFF. The CDR3 DNA sequence: TGTGCCAGCAGCTTGGGACTAGCGGGGGGGCGGAACACCGGGGAGCTGTTTTTT. The rearrangement uses TRBV5-4 and TRBJ2-2; 14 positions agree with TRBD2. Unmatched junction bases numbered 2, after V lost 0 bases and J lost 1 base. The CDR3 is made up of 18 amino acids. The germline V gene encodes CDR1 SGHNT and CDR2 YYREEE (reference sequence).

In its sample, this clone was seen a few times. The chain couples TRBV6-6 to TRBJ2-5; tentative D call: TRBD1 (6 bases). The CDR3 extends over 15 amino acids. Trimming cost V 1 base and J 4 bases, with 13 bases left between them. Per germline, CDR1 MNHNY and CDR2 SVGAGI (reference sequence). The CDR3: CASSYWQGSVETQYF. In DNA form, the CDR3 reads TGTGCCAGCAGTTACTGGCAGGGGAGCGTAGAGACCCAGTACTTC.

V is TRBV4-2 and J is TRBJ1-6, with D perhaps TRBD1 (5 bases). The CDR3 covers 16 residues. The germline V and J ends were trimmed by 0 bases and 9 bases, with 15 bases remaining between them. The germline CDR1 and CDR2 sequences are LGHNA and YNFKEQ. CDR3 DNA: TGTGCCAGCAGCCAAGAAGCGGGCAGGGCTTCTTCACCCCTCCACTTT. Translating it yields CASSQEAGRASSPLHF.

This sequence joins TRBV5-1 and TRBJ2-3; D possibly corresponds to TRBD2 (6 bases). The CDR3 spans 14 residues. Germline V gene data show CDR1 as SGHRS and CDR2 as YFSETQ. Trimming stripped 4 bases from V and 4 bases from J, with 13 bases between. The CDR3 spells CASSIGRGSDTQYF. DNA for the CDR3: TGCGCCAGCAGCATAGGACGGGGGTCAGATACGCAGTATTTT.

The V call is TRBV6-1, the J call TRBJ1-2; 7 nucleotides match TRBD1. The germline gives CDR1 MNHNS, CDR2 SASEGT. The V segment lost 4 bases and the J segment 8 bases; nucleotides outside the gene matches: 7. The CDR3 contains 13 residues. The CDR3 nucleotides are TGTGCCAGCAGTGCCACAGGGGTAAGGGGCTACACCTTC. Protein sequence: CASSATGVRGYTF.

This chain connects TRBV11-2 to TRBJ2-7, with D maybe TRBD1 (6 bases). Germline V gene lookup returns CDR1 SGHAT and CDR2 FQNNGV. The CDR3 length is 14 residues. V was shortened by 5 bases and J by 2 bases, with 13 bases between the two germline ends. The CDR3 region has the DNA TGTGCCAGCAGCCCCTCCGGACAGACCTACGAGCAGTACGTC. Encoded protein: CASSPSGQTYEQYV.

In its sample, this clone was seen once. The V and J genes are TRBV18 and TRBJ2-7, with 7 bases fitting TRBD1. The CDR3 loop spans 12 amino acids. V dropped 6 bases and J dropped 5; count of bases not matched to a gene: 4. Germline values: CDR1 KGHSH, CDR2 LQKENI. The CDR3 nucleotides are TGTGCCAGCTCCCGAGACAGGGACGAGCAGTACGTC. It codes for CASSRDRDEQYV.

The chain is built from TRBV11-2 and TRBJ1-4; TRBD1 aligns across 7 bases. Germline V CDR1 and CDR2: SGHAT, FQNNGV. The V gene end was trimmed by 3 bases and the J gene end by 5 bases; junction bases not matched to a gene: 3. CDR3 length equals 14 residues. This CDR3 reads CASSLGRGNEKLFF. CDR3 nucleotide sequence: TGTGCCAGCAGCTTGGGCAGGGGGAATGAAAAACTGTTTTTT.

The chain joins TRBV7-8 to TRBJ2-7, with 12 nucleotides matching TRBD1. The CDR3 length is 15 residues. J gave up 5 bases and V 5 bases, and 7 bases lay outside the gene matches. Germline CDR1 SGHVS, CDR2 FQNEAQ. The DNA for the CDR3 is TGTGCCAGCAGCCACACCGGGACAGGGGGCCACGAGCAGTACGTC. The encoded protein is CASSHTGTGGHEQYV.

The rearrangement links TRBV30 to TRBJ1-6; possibly TRBD1 for D (5 bases). Germline loops: CDR1 GTSNPN, CDR2 SVGIG (reference sequence). The CDR3 sequence is 13 residues long. V was trimmed by 4 bases and J by 11 bases, leaving 15 bases between them. The CDR3 is CAWTIGEGPPLHF. CDR3 bases: TGTGCCTGGACGATAGGGGAGGGGCCACCCCTCCACTTT.

The rearrangement joins TRBV4-2 to TRBJ2-5, with 12 positions matching TRBD2. Germline lookup yields CDR1 LGHNA and CDR2 YNFKEQ. V lost 4 bases to trimming and J lost 11 bases; unmatched junction nucleotides: 17. The CDR3 totals 17 residues. CDR3 in amino acids: CASSLRPSGGATGEQYF. DNA of the CDR3: TGTGCCAGCAGCCTTCGGCCTAGCGGGGGGGCGACGGGTGAGCAGTACTTC.

CDR3 region: CASSLGAGGLRNEQFF. CDR3 in DNA: TGTGCCAGCAGCTTGGGGGCAGGGGGCCTCAGGAATGAGCAGTTCTTC. The chain is built from TRBV5-5 and TRBJ2-1; 8 bases map to TRBD1. Trimming cost V 0 bases and J 7 bases; bases outside gene matches: 9. CDR1 SGHKS and CDR2 YYEKEE come from the germline V gene (reference sequence). The CDR3 is 16 residues long.

The chain uses TRBV6-5 and TRBJ1-2, with D maybe TRBD1 (5 bases). Trimming took 2 bases from V and 5 from J, leaving 15 bases between them. CDR1 and CDR2 from the germline V gene are MNHEY and SVGAGI. The CDR3 runs to 15 residues. CDR3 protein: CASSYGAGIFYGYTF. The CDR3 nucleotides are TGTGCCAGCAGTTACGGGGCAGGGATTTTTTATGGCTACACCTTC.

This clone appeared a single time. The chain joins TRBV15 to TRBJ2-3; 11 bases align to TRBD2. The CDR3 consists of 17 residues. V trimming: 0 bases; J trimming: 6 bases; junction bases outside the gene matches: 8. The germline gives CDR1 LNHNV, CDR2 YYDKDF (reference sequence). The DNA of the CDR3 is TGTGCCACCAGCAGAGATCGTAGCGGGGGGGCCTTGGATACGCAGTATTTT. It yields the protein CATSRDRSGGALDTQYF.

In DNA form, the CDR3 reads TGTGCCGTGCTACCCGGCGGGGGGGGCTACACCTTC. It codes for CAVLPGGGGYTF. The chain uses TRBV10-3 and TRBJ1-2, with D perhaps TRBD1 (5 bases). The germline V gene encodes CDR1 ENHRY and CDR2 SYGVKD. The CDR3 is 12 residues long. Trimming stripped 11 bases from V and 8 bases from J, with 18 bases between.

The chain uses TRBV7-8 and TRBJ2-5, with 7 bases identical to TRBD2. The germline V gene has CDR1 SGHVS and CDR2 FQNEAQ. V shed 5 bases and J 1 base; nucleotides not matched to a gene: 7. CDR3 length: 15 amino acids. CDR3 region: CASSPGGGTQETQYF. DNA of the CDR3: TGTGCCAGCAGCCCTGGGGGGGGAACCCAAGAGACCCAGTACTTC.

The chain couples TRBV28 to TRBJ1-5; a weak D match, TRBD1 (5 bases). The CDR3 runs 13 residues. Germline values: CDR1 MDHEN, CDR2 SYDVKM. V dropped 6 bases and J dropped 7 bases, with 13 bases sitting between them. CDR3 sequence: CASRSGGGQPQHF. The CDR3 nucleotides read TGTGCCAGCAGATCGGGGGGAGGGCAGCCCCAGCATTTT.

V usage is TRBV7-8 and J usage is TRBJ2-5, with D maybe TRBD1 (6 bases). Germline CDR1 and CDR2: SGHVS and FQNEAQ. The CDR3 is 15 amino acids. V shed 5 bases and J shed 4 bases, with 17 bases lying between them. The CDR3 sequence is CASSQSPGVGETQYF. The CDR3 region has the DNA TGTGCCAGCAGCCAGTCCCCAGGGGTGGGAGAGACCCAGTACTTC. Full variable domain (outside the CDR3, taken from reference TRBV7-8 and TRBJ2-5): GAGVSQSPRYKVAKRGQDVALRCDPISGHVSLFWYQQALGQGPEFLTYFQNEAQLDKSGLPSDRFFAERPEGSVSTLKIQRTQQEDSAVYLCASSQSPGVGETQYFGPGTRLLVL.

The rearrangement links TRBV7-9 to TRBJ2-3; TRBD2 agrees at 11 bases. CDR1 is SEHNR and CDR2 is FQNEAQ in the germline V gene (reference sequence). The junction had 7 bases not matched to a gene; V was cut back by 5 bases and J by 6 bases. This CDR3 is 15 amino acids long. This CDR3 reads CASSLSGGVKDTQYF. Here the CDR3 DNA reads TGTGCCAGCAGCCTTAGCGGGGGGGTCAAGGATACGCAGTATTTT.

The rearrangement links TRBV7-8 to TRBJ1-1; D possibly corresponds to TRBD1 (5 bases). Trimming shortened V by 1 base and J by 0 bases, and 15 bases separated the two germline ends. CDR3 length equals 17 residues. The germline V gene has CDR1 SGHVS and CDR2 FQNEAQ. The CDR3 loop is CASSLVGGTGVNTEAFF. The DNA of the CDR3 is TGTGCCAGCAGCTTAGTTGGAGGGACGGGAGTGAACACTGAAGCTTTCTTT.

This clone was counted once. CDR3: CASSVDGQGNSPLHF. In DNA form, the CDR3 reads TGTGCCAGCAGCGTAGACGGACAGGGTAATTCACCCCTCCACTTT. The gene calls are TRBV9 and TRBJ1-6; 8 nucleotides line up with TRBD1. This CDR3 has 15 residues. The V gene end was trimmed by 0 bases and the J gene end by 6 bases; junction bases not matched to a gene: 2. CDR1 SGDLS and CDR2 YYNGEE come from the germline V gene.

Regarding this clone: The identical CDR3 is also encoded by other nucleotide sequences in the sample. This sequence joins TRBV18 and TRBJ2-7, with 13 positions matching TRBD2. Germline values: CDR1 KGHSH, CDR2 LQKENI. The CDR3 length is 16 residues. With 3 bases clipped from V and 3 bases from J, the junction kept 5 bases outside the gene matches. CDR3 region: CASSPPGTSGVYEQYF. The CDR3 bases are TGTGCCAGCTCACCCCCCGGGACTAGCGGGGTCTACGAGCAGTACTTC.

The gene calls are TRBV5-8 and TRBJ2-6; 7 positions match TRBD1. This CDR3 spans 16 amino acids. The trim removed 3 bases at V and 0 bases at J, leaving 3 bases unmatched. CDR1 SGHTS and CDR2 YDEGEE come from the germline V gene. The CDR3 DNA reads as TGTGCCAGCAGCTCAGGGACAGCCTCTGGGGCCAACGTCCTGACTTTC. This codes for CASSSGTASGANVLTF.